These 8 T cell receptor beta chains were sequenced from one sample in a study of shared clonotypes between healthy human individuals. TCRdb's table, derived via immunoSEQ multiplex PCR, lists solely in-frame clones and lacks some. This table holds about 600,000 clones, about 80% found once. Sequenced sample: PBMCs. These receptors were obtained from a woman aged 40 to 50 in good health. Some clones in this sample may be carry-over from other donors' samples.

The chain employs TRBV7-2 and TRBJ2-1; 12 positions match TRBD2. The trim removed 5 bases at V and 7 bases at J, leaving 3 bases unmatched. CDR1 is SGHTA and CDR2 is FQGNSA in the germline V gene. This CDR3 has 14 residues. The chain's CDR3 is CASSPGLAGNEQFF. The CDR3 bases are TGTGCCAGCAGCCCCGGACTAGCGGGGAATGAGCAGTTCTTC. Variable domain in full (rest from reference TRBV7-2 and TRBJ2-1): GAGVSQSPSNKVTEKGKDVELRCDPISGHTALYWYRQSLGQGLEFLIYFQGNSAPDKSGLPSDRFSAERTGGSVSTLTIQRTQQEDSAVYLCASSPGLAGNEQFFGPGTRLTVL.

This clone was detected once. V and J are TRBV5-1 and TRBJ2-5; D remains unclear. Germline CDR1 reads SGHRS; CDR2 reads YFSETQ. V was cut by 4 bases and J by 2 bases, with 12 bases left in between. The CDR3 totals 14 residues. CDR3 loop: CASSILGLQETQYF. CDR3 DNA: TGCGCCAGCAGCATCCTAGGGTTACAAGAGACCCAGTACTTC.

In this sample, this clone turned up once. The chain employs TRBV30 and TRBJ2-1, with a possible D match to TRBD2 (6 bases). CDR1 and CDR2 from the germline V gene are GTSNPN and SVGIG (reference sequence). CDR3 length: 13 residues. Trimming pared 5 bases from V and 5 bases from J, leaving 13 bases between. The chain's CDR3 is CAWAEGLNNEQFF. The CDR3, as DNA: TGTGCCTGGGCGGAGGGCCTCAACAATGAGCAGTTCTTC.

The genes are TRBV4-2 and TRBJ1-1, with TRBD1 matching 8 bases. V trimming: 0 bases; J trimming: 1 base; junction bases outside the gene matches: 10. Per germline, CDR1 LGHNA and CDR2 YNFKEQ. The CDR3 spans 18 residues. CDR3 DNA: TGTGCCAGCAGCCAAGAACGGGATTTGACAGGGGAGAACACTGAAGCTTTCTTT. Protein: CASSQERDLTGENTEAFF.

This rearrangement joins TRBV7-2 to TRBJ1-1; D is unclear. Germline V gene lookup returns CDR1 SGHTA and CDR2 FQGNSA. The V end lost 0 bases, the J end lost 5 bases, and 7 bases lay between the germline ends. This CDR3 region has 13 residues. In DNA form, the CDR3 reads TGTGCCAGCAGCTTAGCGAGTGGAACTGAAGCTTTCTTT. This sequence encodes CASSLASGTEAFF.

This clone was seen a handful of times. The V call is TRBV6-5, the J call TRBJ2-7, with D perhaps assigned TRBD1 or TRBD2 (5 bases each). The CDR3 length is 15 residues. The V and J ends lost 2 bases and 0 bases respectively, with 11 bases between them. CDR1 and CDR2 from the germline V gene are MNHEY and SVGAGI. The CDR3 coding sequence is TGTGCCAGCAGTTACGGGACCGAAAGCTCCTACGAGCAGTACTTC. This translates into CASSYGTESSYEQYF.

As for this clone: Other DNA sequences from this sample encode an identical CDR3 as well. The chain combines TRBV6-5 with TRBJ1-1; perhaps TRBD1 as D (5 bases). Looked up from germline, CDR1 is MNHEY and CDR2 is SVGAGI. The CDR3 is made up of 14 amino acids. Trimming took 2 bases from V and 4 from J, leaving 11 bases between them. The CDR3 is CASSYQGEGTEAFF. CDR3 bases: TGTGCCAGCAGTTACCAGGGTGAGGGCACTGAAGCTTTCTTT.

The chain is built from TRBV10-1 and TRBJ1-4; the D gene is possibly TRBD1 (5 bases). Deletions cut 4 bases from V and 14 bases from J, with 17 bases between. Germline lookup yields CDR1 WNHNN and CDR2 SYGVQD (reference sequence). The CDR3 totals 13 residues. The CDR3 spells CASSARDGGPLFF. The CDR3 coding sequence is TGCGCCAGCAGTGCGAGGGACGGAGGGCCCCTGTTTTTT.